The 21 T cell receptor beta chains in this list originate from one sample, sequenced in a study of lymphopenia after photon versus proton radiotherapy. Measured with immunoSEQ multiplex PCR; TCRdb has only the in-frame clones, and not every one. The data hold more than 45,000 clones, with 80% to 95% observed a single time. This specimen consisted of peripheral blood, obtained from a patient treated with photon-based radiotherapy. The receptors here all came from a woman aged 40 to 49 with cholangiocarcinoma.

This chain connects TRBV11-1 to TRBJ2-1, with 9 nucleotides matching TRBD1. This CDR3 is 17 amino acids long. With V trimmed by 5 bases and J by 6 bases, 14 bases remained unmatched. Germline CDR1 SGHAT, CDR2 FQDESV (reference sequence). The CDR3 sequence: CASSPTQGARLGNEQFF. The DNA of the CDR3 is TGTGCCAGCAGCCCTACACAGGGGGCGCGGTTGGGCAATGAGCAGTTCTTC.

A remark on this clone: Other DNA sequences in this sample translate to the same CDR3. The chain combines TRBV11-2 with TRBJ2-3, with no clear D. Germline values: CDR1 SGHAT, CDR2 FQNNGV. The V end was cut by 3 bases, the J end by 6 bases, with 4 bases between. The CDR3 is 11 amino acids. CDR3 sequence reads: CASSFGDTQYF. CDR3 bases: TGTGCCAGCAGCTTCGGGGATACGCAGTATTTT. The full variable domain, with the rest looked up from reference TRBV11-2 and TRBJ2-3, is EAGVAQSPRYKIIEKRQSVAFWCNPISGHATLYWYQQILGQGPKLLIQFQNNGVVDDSQLPKDRFSAERLKGVDSTLKIQPAKLEDSAVYLCASSFGDTQYFGPGTRLTVL.

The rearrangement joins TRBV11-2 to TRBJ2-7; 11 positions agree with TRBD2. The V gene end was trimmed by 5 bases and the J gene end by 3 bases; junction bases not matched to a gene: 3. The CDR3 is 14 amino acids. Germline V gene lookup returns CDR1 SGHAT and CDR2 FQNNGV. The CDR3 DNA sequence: TGTGCCAGCAGCCCGGGACTAGCGGTCTACGAGCAGTACTTC. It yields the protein CASSPGLAVYEQYF.

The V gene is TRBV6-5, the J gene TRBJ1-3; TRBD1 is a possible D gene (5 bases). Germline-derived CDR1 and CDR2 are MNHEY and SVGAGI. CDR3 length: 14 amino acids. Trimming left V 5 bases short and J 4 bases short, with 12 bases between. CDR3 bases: TGTGCCAGCAGTCTGAGACAGACGGGAAACACCATATATTTT. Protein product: CASSLRQTGNTIYF.

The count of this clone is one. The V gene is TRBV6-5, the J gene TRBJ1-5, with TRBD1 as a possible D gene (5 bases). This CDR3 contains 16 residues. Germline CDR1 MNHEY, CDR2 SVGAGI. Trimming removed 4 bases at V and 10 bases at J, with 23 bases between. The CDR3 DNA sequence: TGTGCCAGCAGTTCCTCTACCGGGACGGGTGTAAAACCCCAGCATTTT. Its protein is CASSSSTGTGVKPQHF.

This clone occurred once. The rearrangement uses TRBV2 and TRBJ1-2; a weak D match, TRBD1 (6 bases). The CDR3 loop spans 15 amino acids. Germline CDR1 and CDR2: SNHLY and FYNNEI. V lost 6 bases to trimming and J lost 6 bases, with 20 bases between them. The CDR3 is CASSQPIDRKDGYTF. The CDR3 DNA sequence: TGTGCCAGCAGCCAGCCCATTGACAGGAAGGATGGCTACACCTTC.

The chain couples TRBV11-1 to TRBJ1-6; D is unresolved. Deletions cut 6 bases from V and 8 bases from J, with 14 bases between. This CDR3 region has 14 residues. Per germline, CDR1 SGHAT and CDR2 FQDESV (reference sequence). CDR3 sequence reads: CASSSIGYDSPLHF. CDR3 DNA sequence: TGTGCCAGCAGTTCAATCGGATATGATTCACCCCTCCACTTT.

The CDR3 coding sequence is TGCGCCAGCAGCTTGGACGGGCTAGCGGGGAATGAGCAGTTCTTC. Translating it yields CASSLDGLAGNEQFF. The chain has TRBV5-1 and TRBJ2-1; TRBD2 agrees at 9 bases. The CDR3 sequence is 15 residues long. Trimming at V came to 0 bases and at J to 7 bases, leaving 5 bases not matched to a gene. Germline CDR1 and CDR2: SGHRS and YFSETQ.

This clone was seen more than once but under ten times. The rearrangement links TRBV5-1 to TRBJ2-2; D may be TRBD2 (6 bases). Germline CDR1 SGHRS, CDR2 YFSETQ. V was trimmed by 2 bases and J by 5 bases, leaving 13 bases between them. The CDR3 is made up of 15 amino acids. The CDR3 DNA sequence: TGCGCCAGCAGCTTCGACGGGAGCGGGACCGGGGAGCTGTTTTTT. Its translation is CASSFDGSGTGELFF.

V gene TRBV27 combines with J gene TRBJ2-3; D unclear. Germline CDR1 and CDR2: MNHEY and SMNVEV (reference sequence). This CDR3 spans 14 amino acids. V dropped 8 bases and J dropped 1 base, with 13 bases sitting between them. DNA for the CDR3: TGTGCCAGCCGCGTCGGCGGCCGCACAGATACGCAGTATTTT. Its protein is CASRVGGRTDTQYF.

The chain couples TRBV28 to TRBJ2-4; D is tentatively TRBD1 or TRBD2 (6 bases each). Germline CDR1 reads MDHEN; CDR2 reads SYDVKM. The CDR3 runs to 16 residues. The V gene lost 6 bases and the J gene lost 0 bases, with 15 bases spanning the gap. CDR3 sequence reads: CASSNGGGIAKNIQYF. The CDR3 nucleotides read TGTGCCAGCAGCAACGGGGGCGGCATAGCCAAAAACATTCAGTACTTC.

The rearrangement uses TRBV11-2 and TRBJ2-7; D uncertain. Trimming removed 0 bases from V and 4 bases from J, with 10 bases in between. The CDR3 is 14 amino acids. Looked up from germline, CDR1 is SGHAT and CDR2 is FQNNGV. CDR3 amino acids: CASSLDRTLYEQYF. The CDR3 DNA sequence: TGTGCCAGCAGCTTAGATCGTACTCTATACGAGCAGTACTTC. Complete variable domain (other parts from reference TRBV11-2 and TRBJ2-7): EAGVAQSPRYKIIEKRQSVAFWCNPISGHATLYWYQQILGQGPKLLIQFQNNGVVDDSQLPKDRFSAERLKGVDSTLKIQPAKLEDSAVYLCASSLDRTLYEQYFGPGTRLTVT.

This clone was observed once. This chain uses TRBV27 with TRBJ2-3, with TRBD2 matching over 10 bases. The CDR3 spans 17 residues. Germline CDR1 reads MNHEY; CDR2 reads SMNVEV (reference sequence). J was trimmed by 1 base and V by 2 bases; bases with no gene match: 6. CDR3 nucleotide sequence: TGTGCCAGCAGTTTACGACTGCTAGCGGGGGGCACAGATACGCAGTATTTT. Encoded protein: CASSLRLLAGGTDTQYF.

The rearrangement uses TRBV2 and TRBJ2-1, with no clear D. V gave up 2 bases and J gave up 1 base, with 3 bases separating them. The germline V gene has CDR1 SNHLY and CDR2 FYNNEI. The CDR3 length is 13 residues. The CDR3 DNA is TGTGCCAGCAGTGAAAGTTCCTACAATGAGCAGTTCTTC. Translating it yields CASSESSYNEQFF.

The CDR3 loop is CASSLGTGLEAFF. The CDR3 DNA follows: TGTGCCAGCAGCTTGGGGACAGGCCTTGAAGCTTTCTTT. This sequence joins TRBV5-6 and TRBJ1-1, with TRBD1 matching 7 bases. This CDR3 is 13 amino acids long. The germline V gene has CDR1 SGHDT and CDR2 YYEEEE. The junction had 3 bases not matched to a gene; V was cut back by 0 bases and J by 7 bases. The full variable domain, with the rest looked up from reference TRBV5-6 and TRBJ1-1, is DAGVTQSPTHLIKTRGQQVTLRCSPKSGHDTVSWYQQALGQGPQFIFQYYEEEERQRGNFPDRFSGHQFPNYSSELNVNALLLGDSALYLCASSLGTGLEAFFGQGTRLTVV.

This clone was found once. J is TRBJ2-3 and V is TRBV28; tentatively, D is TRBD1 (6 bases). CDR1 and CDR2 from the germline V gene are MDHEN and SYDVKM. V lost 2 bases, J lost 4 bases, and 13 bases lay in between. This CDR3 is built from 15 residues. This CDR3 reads CASSLRQGWSDTQYF. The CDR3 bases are TGTGCCAGCAGTTTACGGCAGGGGTGGTCAGATACGCAGTATTTT.

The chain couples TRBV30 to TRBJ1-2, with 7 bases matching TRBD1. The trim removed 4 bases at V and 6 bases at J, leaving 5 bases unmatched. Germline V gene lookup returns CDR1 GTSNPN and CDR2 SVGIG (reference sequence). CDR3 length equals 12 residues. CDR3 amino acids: CAWTPDRDGYTF. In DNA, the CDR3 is TGTGCCTGGACCCCCGACAGGGATGGCTACACCTTC.

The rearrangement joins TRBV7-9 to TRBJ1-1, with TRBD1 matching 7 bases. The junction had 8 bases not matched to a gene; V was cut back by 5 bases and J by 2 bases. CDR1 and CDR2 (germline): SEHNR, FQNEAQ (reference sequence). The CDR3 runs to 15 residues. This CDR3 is CASSLGTDPNTEAFF. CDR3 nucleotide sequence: TGTGCCAGCAGCCTAGGGACAGATCCTAACACTGAAGCTTTCTTT. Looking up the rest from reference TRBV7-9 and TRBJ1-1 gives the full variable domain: DTGVSQNPRHKITKRGQNVTFRCDPISEHNRLYWYRQTLGQGPEFLTYFQNEAQLEKSRLLSDRFSAERPKGSFSTLEIQRTEQGDSAMYLCASSLGTDPNTEAFFGQGTRLTVV.

CDR3 sequence reads: CASSRGTSGGREQFF. Written as DNA, the CDR3 is TGTGCCAGCAGTCGAGGGACTAGCGGGGGGAGAGAGCAGTTCTTC. V and J are TRBV28 and TRBJ2-1, with 15 bases matching TRBD2. CDR1 and CDR2 from the germline V gene are MDHEN and SYDVKM. The CDR3 extends over 15 amino acids. V dropped 5 bases and J dropped 10; count of bases not matched to a gene: 6.

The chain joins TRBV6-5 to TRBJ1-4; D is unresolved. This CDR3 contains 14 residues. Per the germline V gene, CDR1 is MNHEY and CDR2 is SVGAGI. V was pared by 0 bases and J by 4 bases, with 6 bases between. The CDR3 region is CASSYSGNNEKLFF. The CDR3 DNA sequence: TGTGCCAGCAGTTACTCCGGGAATAATGAAAAACTGTTTTTT.

The CDR3 here is CASSAGGAVTEAFF. The CDR3 DNA follows: TGCGCCAGCAGCGCAGGGGGCGCGGTTACTGAAGCTTTCTTT. J is TRBJ1-1 and V is TRBV5-1; TRBD1 matches 8 bases. The CDR3 runs 14 residues. With 4 bases clipped from V and 5 bases from J, the junction kept 7 bases outside the gene matches. Germline loops: CDR1 SGHRS, CDR2 YFSETQ. Based on the CDR3 plus reference TRBV5-1 and TRBJ1-1, the full variable domain is KAGVTQTPRYLIKTRGQQVTLSCSPISGHRSVSWYQQTPGQGLQFLFEYFSETQRNKGNFPGRFSGRQFSNSRSEMNVSTLELGDSALYLCASSAGGAVTEAFFGQGTRLTVV.